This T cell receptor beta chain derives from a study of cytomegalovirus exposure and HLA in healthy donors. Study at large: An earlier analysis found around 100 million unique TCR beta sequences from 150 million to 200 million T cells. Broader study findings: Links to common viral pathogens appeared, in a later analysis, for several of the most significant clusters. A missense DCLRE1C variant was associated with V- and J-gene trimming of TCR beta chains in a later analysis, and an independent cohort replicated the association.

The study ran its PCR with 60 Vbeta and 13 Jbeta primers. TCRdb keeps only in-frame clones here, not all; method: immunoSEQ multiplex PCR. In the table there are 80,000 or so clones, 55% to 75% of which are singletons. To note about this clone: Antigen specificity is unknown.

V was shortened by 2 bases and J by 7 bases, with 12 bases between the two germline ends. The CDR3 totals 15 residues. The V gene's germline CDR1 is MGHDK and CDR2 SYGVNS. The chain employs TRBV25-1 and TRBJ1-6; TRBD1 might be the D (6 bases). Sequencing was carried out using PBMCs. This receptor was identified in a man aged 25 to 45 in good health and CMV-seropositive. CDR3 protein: CASSEGARGNSPLHF. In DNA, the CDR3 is TGTGCCAGCAGTGAAGGGGCCAGGGGCAATTCACCCCTCCACTTT.